These 8 T cell receptor beta chains originate from one sample sequenced in a study of Graves' ophthalmopathy and Graves' hyperthyroidism. The authors amplified TCR beta CDR3 regions from RNA transcripts. The first-round RT-PCR employed HTBI primers together with the Qiagen OneStep RT-PCR kit. A multiplex PCR was then performed as the second round. TCRdb recomputed calls from the multiplex PCR reads with MiXCR, one row per CDR3 protein. The profile shows a few hundred thousand distinct CDR3 sequences, under 45% of them singletons. The material sequenced was peripheral blood or thyroid tissue (not recorded which). These receptors originate from an adult man with Graves' hyperthyroidism.

There are many counts of this clonotype. This CDR3 reads CASSFNGWGTAKETQYF. CDR3 DNA sequence: TGTGCCAGCAGTTTTAACGGGTGGGGGACGGCAAAAGAGACCCAGTACTTC. The chain uses TRBV12-3 or TRBV12-4 and TRBJ2-5, with D perhaps given as TRBD1 or TRBD2 (5 bases each). The ends were cut back, 3 bases at V and 3 bases at J, with 20 bases in the middle. The CDR3 has 17 amino acids.

In its sample, this clonotype was seen many times. The chain couples TRBV5-6 to TRBJ2-7; D is possibly TRBD2 (5 bases). CDR1 and CDR2 (germline): SGHDT, YYEEEE. The ends were cut back, 5 bases at V and 4 bases at J, with 13 bases in the middle. The CDR3 extends over 13 amino acids. The CDR3 protein is CASSTPAAYEQYF. The CDR3 coding sequence is TGTGCCAGCAGTACTCCAGCGGCTTACGAGCAGTACTTC.

This clonotype has only a few counts. The chain is built from TRBV6-6 and TRBJ1-2; D call uncertain. The germline V gene has CDR1 MNHNY and CDR2 SVGAGI (reference sequence). The CDR3 spans 16 residues. Between the trimmed V and J ends, which lost 0 bases and 2 bases, there was a span of 13 bases. CDR3 residues: CASSYSNKPKNYGYTF. The CDR3 DNA follows: TGTGCCAGCAGTTACTCGAACAAACCGAAAAACTATGGCTACACCTTC.

This clonotype was detected ten times or more. The chain links TRBV6-5 to TRBJ2-2; possibly TRBD1 for D (5 bases). The CDR3 loop spans 13 amino acids. Looked up from germline, CDR1 is MNHEY and CDR2 is SVGAGI. The germline V and J ends were trimmed by 2 bases and 7 bases, with 8 bases remaining between them. As DNA, the CDR3 is TGTGCCAGCAGTTACGGCAGGGACGGGGAGCTGTTTTTT. This encodes CASSYGRDGELFF.

The chain uses TRBV3-1 and TRBJ1-5; 8 nucleotides agree with TRBD1. Losses at the gene ends were 4 bases for V and 5 bases for J; bases not matched to a gene: 7. CDR3 size: 15 residues. Germline V gene data show CDR1 as LGHDT and CDR2 as YNNKEL (reference sequence). CDR3 DNA sequence: TGTGCCAGCAGCCGAGGACAGGGAGGGTATCAGCCCCAGCATTTT. Amino acid sequence: CASSRGQGGYQPQHF. The full variable domain, with the rest looked up from reference TRBV3-1 and TRBJ1-5, is DTAVSQTPKYLVTQMGNDKSIKCEQNLGHDTMYWYKQDSKKFLKIMFSYNNKELIINETVPNRFSPKSPDKAHLNLHINSLELGDSAVYFCASSRGQGGYQPQHFGDGTRLSIL.

This clonotype was observed a few times. The rearrangement uses TRBV27 and TRBJ2-7; 7 bases are a match to TRBD2. The CDR3 is made up of 14 amino acids. Germline loops: CDR1 MNHEY, CDR2 SMNVEV (reference sequence). V trimming: 4 bases; J trimming: 2 bases; junction bases outside the gene matches: 5. The CDR3 here is CASSSGLGAYEQYF. CDR3 DNA sequence: TGTGCCAGCAGTTCCGGACTAGGAGCCTACGAGCAGTACTTC.

This clonotype appeared many times. The chain carries TRBV29-1 and TRBJ1-2; the D gene is possibly TRBD1 (5 bases). Trimming left V 4 bases short and J 4 bases short, with 16 bases between. Germline V CDR1 and CDR2: SQVTM, ANQGSEA. This CDR3 region has 14 residues. The CDR3 is CSVGAGSSSYGYTF. The CDR3 region has the DNA TGCAGCGTTGGGGCAGGGAGCTCCAGCTATGGCTACACCTTC.

A single count supports this clonotype. A clone one base away is much larger, so this may be a read error. Lacking the conserved final phenylalanine or tryptophan, this CDR3 likely reflects a read error. V is TRBV5-6 and J is TRBJ1-2; D gene ambiguous. CDR3 length: 13 residues. Trimming left V 0 bases short and J 4 bases short, with 7 bases between. Looked up from germline, CDR1 is SGHDT and CDR2 is YYEEEE. CDR3 sequence reads: CASSLVDSYGYTL. As DNA, the CDR3 is TGTGCCAGCAGCTTGGTGGATTCCTATGGCTACACCCTC.